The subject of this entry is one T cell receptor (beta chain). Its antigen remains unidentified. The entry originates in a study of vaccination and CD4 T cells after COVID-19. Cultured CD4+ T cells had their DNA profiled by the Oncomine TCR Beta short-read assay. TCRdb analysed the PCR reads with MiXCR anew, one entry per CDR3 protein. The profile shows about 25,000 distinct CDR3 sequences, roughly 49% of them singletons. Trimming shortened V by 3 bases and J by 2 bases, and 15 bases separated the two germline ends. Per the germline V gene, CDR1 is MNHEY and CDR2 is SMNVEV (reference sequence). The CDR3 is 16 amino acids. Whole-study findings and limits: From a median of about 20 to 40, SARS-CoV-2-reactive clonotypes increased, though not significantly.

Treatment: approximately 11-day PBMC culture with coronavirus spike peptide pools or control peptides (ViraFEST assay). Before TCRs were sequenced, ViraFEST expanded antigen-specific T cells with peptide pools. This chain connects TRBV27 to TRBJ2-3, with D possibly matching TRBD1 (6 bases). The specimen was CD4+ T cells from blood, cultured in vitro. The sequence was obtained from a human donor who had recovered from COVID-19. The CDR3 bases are TGTGCCAGCAGTTTCCCCCCTACAGGGAACACAGATACGCAGTATTTT. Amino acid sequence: CASSFPPTGNTDTQYF.